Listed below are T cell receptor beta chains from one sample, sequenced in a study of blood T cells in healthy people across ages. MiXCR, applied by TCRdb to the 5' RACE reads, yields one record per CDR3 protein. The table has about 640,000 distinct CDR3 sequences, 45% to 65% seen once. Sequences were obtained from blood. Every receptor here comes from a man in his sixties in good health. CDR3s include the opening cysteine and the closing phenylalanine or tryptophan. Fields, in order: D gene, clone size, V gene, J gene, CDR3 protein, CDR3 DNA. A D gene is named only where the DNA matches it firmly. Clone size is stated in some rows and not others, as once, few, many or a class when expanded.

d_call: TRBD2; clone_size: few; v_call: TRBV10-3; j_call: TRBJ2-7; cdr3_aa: CAISGGGAYEQYF; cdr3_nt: TGTGCCATCTCGGGCGGGGGGGCCTACGAGCAGTACTTC
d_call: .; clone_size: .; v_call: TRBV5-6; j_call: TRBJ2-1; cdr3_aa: CASSHLSEVEQFF; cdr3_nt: TGTGCCAGCAGCCACCTGTCGGAGGTGGAGCAGTTCTTC
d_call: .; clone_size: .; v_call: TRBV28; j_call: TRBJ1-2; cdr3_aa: CASTGVDGYTF; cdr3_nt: TGTGCCAGCACAGGGGTAGACGGCTACACCTTC
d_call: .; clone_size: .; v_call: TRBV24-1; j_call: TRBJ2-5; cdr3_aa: CATSEAGAGEETQYF; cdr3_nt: TGTGCCACCAGTGAGGCGGGGGCGGGGGAAGAGACCCAGTACTTC
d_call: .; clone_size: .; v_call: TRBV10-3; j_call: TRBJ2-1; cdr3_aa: CAISEGRTYNEQFF; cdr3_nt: TGTGCCATCAGTGAAGGACGGACCTACAATGAGCAGTTCTTC
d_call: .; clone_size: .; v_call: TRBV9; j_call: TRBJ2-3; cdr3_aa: CASSVLGPDTQYF; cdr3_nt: TGTGCCAGCAGCGTACTGGGACCAGATACGCAGTATTTT
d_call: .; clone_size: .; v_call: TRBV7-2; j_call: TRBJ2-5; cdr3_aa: CASRSGTLETQYF; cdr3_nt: TGTGCCAGCAGGTCGGGTACTCTGGAGACCCAGTACTTC
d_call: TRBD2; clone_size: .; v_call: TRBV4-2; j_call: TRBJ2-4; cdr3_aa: CASRRSGGGAENIQYF; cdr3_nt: TGTGCCAGCAGACGTAGTGGCGGGGGGGCCGAAAACATTCAGTACTTC
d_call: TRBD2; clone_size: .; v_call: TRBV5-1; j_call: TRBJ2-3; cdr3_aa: CASSYERGYSTDTQYF; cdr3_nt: TGCGCCAGCAGCTACGAGCGGGGCTATAGCACAGATACGCAGTATTTT
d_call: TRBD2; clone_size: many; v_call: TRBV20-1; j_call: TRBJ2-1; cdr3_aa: CSASGGDSYNEQFF; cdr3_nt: TGCAGTGCTAGCGGGGGGGACTCCTACAATGAGCAGTTCTTC
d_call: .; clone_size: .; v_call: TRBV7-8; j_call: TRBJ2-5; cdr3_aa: CASSIPHGQGEETQYF; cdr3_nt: TGTGCCAGCAGTATACCTCACGGACAAGGCGAAGAGACCCAGTACTTC
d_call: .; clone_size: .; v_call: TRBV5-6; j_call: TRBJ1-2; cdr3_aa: CASSASRLRRGYTF; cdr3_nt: TGTGCCAGCAGCGCCTCTCGACTCCGGCGCGGCTACACCTTC
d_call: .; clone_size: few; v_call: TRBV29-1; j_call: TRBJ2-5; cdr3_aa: CSYQEYQETQYF; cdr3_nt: TGCAGCTATCAAGAGTACCAAGAGACCCAGTACTTC
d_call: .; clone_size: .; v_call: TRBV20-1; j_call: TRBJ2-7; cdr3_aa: CSARAPTGTTYEQYF; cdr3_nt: TGCAGTGCTAGAGCCCCCACAGGAACGACTTACGAGCAGTACTTC
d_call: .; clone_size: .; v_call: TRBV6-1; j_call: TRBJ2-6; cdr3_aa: CASSEILVGQGSGANVPTF; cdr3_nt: .
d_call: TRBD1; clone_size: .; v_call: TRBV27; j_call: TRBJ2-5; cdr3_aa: CASSNRGRGDGGQETQYF; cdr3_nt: TGTGCCAGCAGCAACAGGGGGCGCGGCGATGGAGGTCAAGAGACCCAGTACTTC
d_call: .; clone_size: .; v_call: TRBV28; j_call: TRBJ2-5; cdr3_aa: CASSLLIGASRGETQYF; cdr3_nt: TGTGCCAGCAGTTTATTGATCGGGGCTAGCAGGGGAGAGACCCAGTACTTC
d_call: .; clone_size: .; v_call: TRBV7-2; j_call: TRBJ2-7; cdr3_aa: CASSIRQWGEQYF; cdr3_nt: TGTGCCAGCAGCATACGACAGTGGGGCGAGCAGTACTTC
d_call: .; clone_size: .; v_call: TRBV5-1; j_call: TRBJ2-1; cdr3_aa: CASSLGLFYNEQFF; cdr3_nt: TGCGCCAGCAGCTTGGGGCTGTTTTACAATGAGCAGTTCTTC
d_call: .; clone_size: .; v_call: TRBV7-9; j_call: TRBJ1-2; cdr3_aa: CASGSGDYGYTF; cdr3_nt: TGTGCCAGCGGGTCGGGGGACTATGGCTACACCTTC
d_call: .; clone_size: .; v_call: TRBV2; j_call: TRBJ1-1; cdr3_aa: CASSAVNTEAFF; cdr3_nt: TGTGCCAGCAGTGCAGTGAACACTGAAGCTTTCTTT
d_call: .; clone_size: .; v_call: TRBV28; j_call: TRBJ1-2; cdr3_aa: CASRQTRGYTF; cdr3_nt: TGTGCCAGCAGACAGACCAGAGGCTACACCTTC
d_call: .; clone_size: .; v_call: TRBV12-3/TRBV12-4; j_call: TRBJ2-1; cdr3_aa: CASSFGAGTLNEQFF; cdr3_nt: TGTGCCAGCAGTTTTGGGGCGGGGACACTCAATGAGCAGTTCTTC
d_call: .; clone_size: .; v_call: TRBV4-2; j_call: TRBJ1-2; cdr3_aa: CASSQDARGYGYTF; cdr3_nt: TGTGCCAGCAGCCAAGATGCACGGGGCTATGGCTACACCTTC
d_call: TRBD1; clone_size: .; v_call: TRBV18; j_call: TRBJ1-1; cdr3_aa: CASSLSPDRANTEAFF; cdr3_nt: TGTGCCAGCTCACTCAGCCCCGACAGGGCGAACACTGAAGCTTTCTTT
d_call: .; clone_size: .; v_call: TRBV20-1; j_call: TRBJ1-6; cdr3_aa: CSAREGGWISLHF; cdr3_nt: TGCAGTGCTAGAGAGGGGGGCTGGATATCCCTCCACTTT
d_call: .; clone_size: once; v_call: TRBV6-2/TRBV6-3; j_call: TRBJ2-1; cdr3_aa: CASSYGFYEQFF; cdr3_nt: TGTGCCAGCAGTTACGGGTTCTATGAGCAGTTCTTC
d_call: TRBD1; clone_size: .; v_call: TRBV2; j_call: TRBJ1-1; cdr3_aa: CVIRKGEGANNEAFF; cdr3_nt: TGTGTTATAAGAAAGGGCGAGGGGGCGAATAATGAAGCTTTCTTT
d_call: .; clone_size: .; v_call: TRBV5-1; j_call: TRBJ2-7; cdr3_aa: CASSFDGQRLSYEQYF; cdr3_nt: TGCGCCAGCAGCTTCGACGGGCAGAGGCTATCCTACGAGCAGTACTTC
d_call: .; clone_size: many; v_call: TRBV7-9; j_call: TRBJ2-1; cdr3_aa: CASSLVSSYNEQFF; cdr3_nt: TGTGCCAGCAGCTTAGTTAGCTCCTACAATGAGCAGTTCTTC
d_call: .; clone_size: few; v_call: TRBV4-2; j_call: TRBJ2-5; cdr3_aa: CASSRGGLETQYF; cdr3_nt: TGTGCCAGCAGCCGGGGGGGCTTGGAGACCCAGTACTTC
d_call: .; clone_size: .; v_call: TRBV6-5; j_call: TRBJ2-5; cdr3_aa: CASSYRSGETQYF; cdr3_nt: TGTGCCAGCAGTTACCGGTCGGGGGAGACCCAGTACTTC
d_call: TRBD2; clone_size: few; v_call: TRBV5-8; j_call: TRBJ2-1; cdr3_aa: CASSLVAGNYNEQFF; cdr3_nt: TGTGCCAGCAGCTTGGTAGCGGGGAACTACAATGAGCAGTTCTTC
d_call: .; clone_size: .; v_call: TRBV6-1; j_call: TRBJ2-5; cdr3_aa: CASSEGVRSQYF; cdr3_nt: TGTGCCAGCAGTGAAGGAGTGCGGTCACAGTACTTC
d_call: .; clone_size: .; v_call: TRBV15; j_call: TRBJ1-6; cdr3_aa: CATSRDRDGNSPLHF; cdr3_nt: TGTGCCACCAGCAGAGATCGGGACGGGAATTCACCCCTCCACTTT
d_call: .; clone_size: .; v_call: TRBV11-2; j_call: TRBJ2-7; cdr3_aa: CASSLGTGPSHEQYF; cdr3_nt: TGTGCCAGCAGCTTAGGAACAGGTCCCTCCCACGAGCAGTACTTC
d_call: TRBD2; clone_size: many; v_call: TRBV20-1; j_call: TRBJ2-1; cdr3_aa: CSQARGTSGRNEQFF; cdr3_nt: TGCAGTCAAGCAAGAGGGACTAGCGGGCGGAATGAGCAGTTCTTC
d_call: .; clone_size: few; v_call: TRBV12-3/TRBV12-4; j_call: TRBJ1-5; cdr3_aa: CASSFHGVGQPQHF; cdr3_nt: TGTGCCAGCAGTTTTCATGGGGTTGGCCAGCCCCAGCATTTT
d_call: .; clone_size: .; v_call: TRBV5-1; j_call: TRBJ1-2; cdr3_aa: CASSLDAGNDGYTF; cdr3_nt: TGCGCCAGCAGCTTGGATGCGGGGAACGATGGCTACACCTTC
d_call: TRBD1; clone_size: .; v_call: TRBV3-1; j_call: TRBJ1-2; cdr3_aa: CASSQLAFSGGYGYTF; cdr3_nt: TGTGCCAGCAGCCAGCTTGCGTTCTCAGGGGGCTATGGCTACACCTTC
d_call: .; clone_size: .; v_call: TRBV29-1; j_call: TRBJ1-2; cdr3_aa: CSANTRGYGHTF; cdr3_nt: TGCAGCGCCAATACGAGGGGCTATGGCCACACCTTC
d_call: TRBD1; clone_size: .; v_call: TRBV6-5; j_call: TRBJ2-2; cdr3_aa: CASSRDRINTGELFF; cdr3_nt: TGTGCCAGCAGTCGGGACAGGATAAACACCGGGGAGCTGTTTTTT
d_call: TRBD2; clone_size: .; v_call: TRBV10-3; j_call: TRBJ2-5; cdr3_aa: CAIRDGTSGAPETQYF; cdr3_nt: TGTGCCATCAGGGACGGGACTAGCGGGGCCCCAGAGACCCAGTACTTC
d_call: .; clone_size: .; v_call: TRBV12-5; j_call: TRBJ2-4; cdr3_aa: CASGLVGLPNIQYF; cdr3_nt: TGTGCTAGTGGTTTGGTGGGACTGCCAAACATTCAGTACTTC
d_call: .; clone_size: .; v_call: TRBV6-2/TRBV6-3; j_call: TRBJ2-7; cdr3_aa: CASSYQGNYEQYF; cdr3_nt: TGTGCCAGCAGTTATCAGGGGAACTACGAGCAGTACTTC